The 22 T cell receptor beta chains reported below all come from one sample, sequenced in a study of blood T cells in healthy people across ages. It was with a sample-barcoded 5' primer and a J-beta primer mix that a second PCR of roughly 6 to 12 cycles was run. Each CDR3 protein is one row after TCRdb ran MiXCR on the 5' RACE reads. Altogether around 2 million distinct CDR3 sequences are present, around 42% being singletons, with the ten largest covering under 30%. The sequenced material came from blood. Every receptor here comes from a human donor in good health.

This clonotype was detected only a few times. The chain has TRBV27 and TRBJ2-1; tentatively, D is TRBD1 or TRBD2 (5 bases each). Germline V gene data show CDR1 as MNHEY and CDR2 as SMNVEV (reference sequence). Deletions cut 4 bases from V and 8 bases from J, with 27 bases between. The CDR3 has 18 amino acids. The CDR3 loop reads CASSSPSTGTGFDDEQFF. The DNA of the CDR3 is TGTGCCAGCAGTTCACCATCCACCGGGACGGGGTTTGACGATGAGCAGTTCTTC.

This clonotype was seen a few times. This chain connects TRBV7-6 to TRBJ2-5, with 14 bases fitting TRBD2. Germline V gene sequence: CDR1 SGHVS, CDR2 FNYEAQ. This CDR3 comprises 17 residues. The trim removed 0 bases at V and 3 bases at J, leaving 3 bases unmatched. CDR3 nucleotides: TGTGCCAGCAGCTTAGCACCGGGACTAGCGGGGGAAGAGACCCAGTACTTC. It is translated as CASSLAPGLAGEETQYF.

A few counts support this clonotype. The rearrangement uses TRBV29-1 and TRBJ2-3; TRBD1 matches 9 bases. The germline gives CDR1 SQVTM, CDR2 ANQGSEA. This CDR3 is built from 11 residues. V shed 4 bases, J shed 10 bases, and the junction held 3 bases outside the gene matches. Here the CDR3 reads CSVVWDRAQYF. CDR3 sequence (DNA): TGCAGCGTTGTTTGGGACAGGGCGCAGTATTTT.

This clonotype was observed a single time. The junction does not match germline at one end; this may be a read error. J is TRBJ2-7 and V is TRBV7-8; a weak D match, TRBD2 (7 bases). Per germline, CDR1 SGHVS and CDR2 FQNEAQ. CDR3 length equals 19 residues. CDR3 in DNA: TGTGCCAGCAGCTCCCGGCGCATGGGGGGGCCCTCAATTAACTACGGGCAGTACTTC. Translating it yields CASSSRRMGGPSINYGQYF.

The chain is built from TRBV3-1 and TRBJ1-5; TRBD1 might be the D (5 bases). Germline V gene sequence: CDR1 LGHDT, CDR2 YNNKEL (reference sequence). The CDR3 has 19 residues. V lost 2 bases and J 3 bases, leaving 23 bases between the germline ends. The DNA for the CDR3 is TGTGCCAGCAGCCAAACGCGAGGGACGGGGGAATTGTCCAATCAGCCCCAGCATTTT. Residues: CASSQTRGTGELSNQPQHF.

To note about this clonotype: At one boundary the junction diverges from the germline segment, which might be a read error. The gene calls are TRBV20-1 and TRBJ2-3; 10 positions agree with TRBD1. There are 16 residues in the CDR3. Germline CDR1 is DFQATT and CDR2 is SNEGSKA (reference sequence). The CDR3 DNA is TGCAGTGCTACGAACCGGGACAGGGGATACACAGATGCGCAGTATTTT. Translation gives CSATNRDRGYTDAQYF.

This clonotype has just a few counts. For the CDR3, the DNA is TGTGCCAGCAGCCTGCGGGGAAACCTATACAATGAGCAGTTCTTC. Translated: CASSLRGNLYNEQFF. The chain links TRBV27 to TRBJ2-1; the D gene is possibly TRBD2 (6 bases). The CDR3 has 15 residues. Germline CDR1 MNHEY, CDR2 SMNVEV (reference sequence). The V end lost 6 bases, the J end lost 4 bases, and 16 bases lay between the germline ends.

The chain employs TRBV20-1 and TRBJ2-1; perhaps TRBD2 as D (6 bases). The CDR3 length is 11 residues. Germline V gene lookup returns CDR1 DFQATT and CDR2 SNEGSKA (reference sequence). The V end was cut by 8 bases, the J end by 7 bases, with 12 bases between. CDR3 sequence: CSPSGQNEQFF. CDR3 bases: TGCAGTCCCAGCGGGCAGAATGAGCAGTTCTTC.

This clonotype turned up a few times. The J gene is TRBJ2-1, the V gene TRBV13, with D perhaps assigned TRBD1 or TRBD2 (5 bases each). Germline V gives CDR1 PRHDT, CDR2 FYEKMQ (reference sequence). The CDR3 extends over 12 amino acids. The V end was cut by 7 bases, the J end by 6 bases, with 10 bases between. In DNA form, the CDR3 reads TGTGCCAGCAACCGGGACGGCAATGAGCAGTTCTTC. The encoded protein is CASNRDGNEQFF.

In its sample, this clonotype was seen a few times. Being one base from a much bigger clone, this may be a read error. Written as DNA, the CDR3 is TGCAGTGCTAGAAGCGGGGGGCAAGTAGTAGATATGCAGTATTTT. Protein: CSARSGGQVVDMQYF. The chain couples TRBV20-1 to TRBJ2-3, with 9 positions matching TRBD2. The V gene's germline CDR1 is DFQATT and CDR2 SNEGSKA (reference sequence). The CDR3 is 15 amino acids.

In this sample, this clonotype turned up once. This chain connects TRBV29-1 to TRBJ1-1, with D possibly being TRBD1 (6 bases). The V and J ends lost 7 bases and 4 bases respectively, with 16 bases between them. Germline assignment: CDR1 SQVTM and CDR2 ANQGSEA. The CDR3 runs to 13 residues. The chain's CDR3 is CSDETGLATEAFF. CDR3 sequence (DNA): TGCAGCGACGAAACAGGGCTGGCCACTGAAGCTTTCTTT.

This clonotype was observed a few times. The chain has TRBV2 and TRBJ2-5, with D hard to call. Germline V gene sequence: CDR1 SNHLY, CDR2 FYNNEI. The V end lost 10 bases, the J end lost 0 bases, and 9 bases lay between the germline ends. This CDR3 is built from 12 residues. The CDR3 loop is CATQKDQETQYF. The CDR3 nucleotides are TGTGCCACCCAGAAAGACCAAGAGACCCAGTACTTC.

This chain joins TRBV21-1 and TRBJ2-1; the table's D call, TRBD1, has no DNA check behind it. TRBV21-1 is noted as a pseudogene. The CDR3 extends over 20 amino acids. The CDR3 here is CASSTSLPHRGGTSYNEQFF. The CDR3 DNA follows: TGTGCCAGCAGCACCTCACTACCACACAGGGGAGGAACCTCCTACAATGAGCAGTTCTTC.

CDR3 loop: CSVDEGGAPREEQFF. The CDR3 coding sequence is TGCAGCGTTGATGAAGGGGGGGCTCCTAGGGAGGAGCAGTTCTTC. The rearrangement links TRBV29-1 to TRBJ2-1; weak D call: TRBD2 (7 bases). CDR1 is SQVTM and CDR2 is ANQGSEA in the germline V gene. The CDR3 runs 15 residues. The germline V and J ends were trimmed by 3 bases and 10 bases, with 22 bases remaining between them.

This clonotype was recorded a few times. The chain recombines TRBV6-5 with TRBJ2-1; D gene ambiguous. Germline V lookup: CDR1 MNHEY, CDR2 SVGAGI. Trimming removed 6 bases from V and 5 bases from J, with 11 bases in between. CDR3 length: 13 residues. The CDR3: CASSRDGHNEQFF. Here the CDR3 DNA reads TGTGCCAGCAGCCGAGACGGGCACAATGAGCAGTTCTTC.

This clonotype appeared a few times. The rearrangement links TRBV7-3 to TRBJ1-2; D ambiguous. CDR3 length: 14 amino acids. Trimming stripped 5 bases from V and 4 bases from J, with 14 bases between. Germline V lookup: CDR1 SGHTA, CDR2 FQGTGA. The CDR3 spells CASSQGTESYGYTF. CDR3 DNA: TGTGCCAGCAGCCAAGGAACGGAATCCTATGGCTACACCTTC.

The chain carries TRBV18 and TRBJ1-2; D remains ambiguous. The CDR3 has 12 residues. Germline V CDR1 and CDR2: KGHSH, LQKENI. Trimming left V 3 bases short and J 5 bases short, with 7 bases between. The CDR3 spells CASSPKEYGYTF. The CDR3, as DNA: TGTGCCAGCTCACCGAAAGAATATGGCTACACCTTC.

This clonotype has just a few counts. The J gene is TRBJ1-2, the V gene TRBV5-5; weak D call: TRBD1 (5 bases). Germline-derived CDR1 and CDR2 are SGHKS and YYEKEE (reference sequence). Trimming took 6 bases from V and 6 from J, leaving 18 bases between them. The CDR3 totals 14 residues. The CDR3 DNA reads as TGTGCCAGCACCTCTTTTGGGGGATCGGATGGCTACACCTTC. Protein product: CASTSFGGSDGYTF.

This clonotype has a single count. CDR3 loop: CASSTREGRGTDTQYF. The CDR3 region has the DNA TGTGCCAGCAGTACCCGGGAAGGTCGAGGCACAGATACGCAGTATTTT. This chain uses TRBV12-3 or TRBV12-4 with TRBJ2-3; the D gene is possibly TRBD2 (5 bases). This CDR3 contains 16 residues. Trimming cost V 5 bases and J 1 base, with 16 bases left between them.

This clonotype was detected a few times. The chain is built from TRBV24-1 and TRBJ2-7; 8 bases line up with TRBD2. This CDR3 has 14 amino acids. V was clipped by 4 bases and J by 2 bases; unmatched bases: 3. CDR1 and CDR2 (germline): KGHDR, SFDVKD. The CDR3 protein is CATSDGTRTYEQYF. CDR3 nucleotide sequence: TGTGCCACCAGTGACGGGACTAGGACCTACGAGCAGTACTTC.

The rearrangement joins TRBV6-6 to TRBJ2-3; the D is unclear. Trimming left V 5 bases short and J 2 bases short, with 11 bases between. Germline assignment: CDR1 MNHNY and CDR2 SVGAGI (reference sequence). The CDR3 extends over 14 amino acids. CDR3 DNA: TGTGCCAGCAGTCACGAGGATATCACAGATACGCAGTATTTT. It encodes CASSHEDITDTQYF.

This clonotype came up a few times. Written as DNA, the CDR3 is TGCAGTGCTAGAGTACAGGACGCTCAAGAGACCCAGTACTTC. The encoded protein is CSARVQDAQETQYF. J is TRBJ2-5 and V is TRBV20-1, with D possibly TRBD1 on 5 matching bases. The CDR3 runs 14 residues. In germline, CDR1 is DFQATT, CDR2 SNEGSKA (reference sequence). V dropped 1 base and J dropped 2 bases, with 11 bases sitting between them.